Presented here are 18 T cell receptor beta chains from one specimen sequenced in a study of sequential checkpoint blockade in melanoma. The treatment is: randomized to nivolumab then ipilimumab (arm A) or the reverse (arm B). Produced via immunoSEQ multiplex PCR; TCRdb's table is partial and in-frame only. The table lists 8,100 or so clones, over 25% of them singletons, with 5.4% in the top ten. The sequencing here drew on tumor tissue (inferred from file names), taken from a patient given nivolumab and ipilimumab in sequence. These receptors came from a human donor with melanoma.

V usage is TRBV5-1 and J usage is TRBJ2-1; unclear D gene. This CDR3 contains 15 residues. The V end lost 6 bases, the J end lost 2 bases, and 15 bases lay between the germline ends. Germline lookup yields CDR1 SGHRS and CDR2 YFSETQ. This CDR3 reads CASMLGRDAYNEQFF. CDR3 nucleotides: TGCGCCAGCATGTTAGGACGTGATGCCTACAATGAGCAGTTCTTC.

This clone qualifies as medium-sized (0.01 to 0.1%). This chain links TRBV6-8 with TRBJ2-7, with D unclear. From germline, CDR1 is MNHGY and CDR2 SAAAGT. The ends were cut back, 5 bases at V and 4 bases at J, with 12 bases in the middle. The CDR3 spans 13 residues. The CDR3 loop reads CASSPGIPYEQYF. CDR3 DNA sequence: TGTGCCAGCAGTCCTGGGATTCCATACGAGCAGTACTTC.

The chain links TRBV11-3 to TRBJ2-5; tentatively, D is TRBD2 (7 bases). V lost 5 bases, J lost 3 bases, and 19 bases lay in between. Germline V lookup: CDR1 SGHNT, CDR2 YENEEA. This CDR3 is 16 amino acids long. Here the CDR3 DNA reads TGTGCCAGCAGCCGCCGGGAGAGGGGGGGTGAAGAGACCCAGTACTTC. Translating gives CASSRRERGGEETQYF.

In this sample, this clone turned up a few times. This sequence joins TRBV11-3 and TRBJ2-1, with TRBD2 matching 7 bases. Germline-derived CDR1 and CDR2 are SGHNT and YENEEA. The ends lost 1 base at V and 9 bases at J; junction bases unmatched: 6. This CDR3 region has 14 residues. CDR3 sequence reads: CASSLVGRIGEQFF. The CDR3 DNA follows: TGTGCCAGCAGCTTAGTCGGGAGGATAGGTGAGCAGTTCTTC.

This clone showed up just a few times. The chain carries TRBV11-3 and TRBJ2-1; D might be TRBD2 (5 bases). CDR1 is SGHNT, CDR2 YENEEA, per germline. The CDR3 runs to 17 residues. The V end was cut by 7 bases, the J end by 0 bases, with 19 bases between. CDR3 DNA: TGTGCCAGCAACAAAGGTCCGTCGGGAATCTCCTACAATGAGCAGTTCTTC. Its translation is CASNKGPSGISYNEQFF.

The rearrangement joins TRBV30 to TRBJ1-3; tentatively, D is TRBD1 (5 bases). V lost 0 bases to trimming and J lost 4 bases, with 13 bases between them. Germline loops: CDR1 GTSNPN, CDR2 SVGIG (reference sequence). The CDR3 has 15 amino acids. CDR3 DNA sequence: TGTGCCTGGAGTGTACTTTTAGGGGACGGAAACACCATATATTTT. Its translation: CAWSVLLGDGNTIYF.

This clone counts as medium-sized. The rearrangement links TRBV6-8 to TRBJ1-1; no firm D call. The CDR3 extends over 13 amino acids. V gave up 2 bases and J gave up 2 bases, with 6 bases separating them. Germline V gene lookup returns CDR1 MNHGY and CDR2 SAAAGT. CDR3: CASSYADNTEAFF. The CDR3 DNA follows: TGTGCCAGCAGTTACGCAGATAACACTGAAGCTTTCTTT.

J is TRBJ2-5 and V is TRBV18, with 10 nucleotides matching TRBD2. This CDR3 spans 16 amino acids. V shed 6 bases, J shed 1 base, and the junction held 8 bases outside the gene matches. Germline values: CDR1 KGHSH, CDR2 LQKENI. The CDR3 coding sequence is TGTGCCAGCTCCCAACGGGGGACTAGCGTCCAAGAGACCCAGTACTTC. Translating it yields CASSQRGTSVQETQYF.

The chain is built from TRBV19 and TRBJ1-5, with D unclear. Germline V gene sequence: CDR1 LNHDA, CDR2 SQIVND (reference sequence). There are 15 residues in the CDR3. V lost 7 bases and J lost 3, with 16 bases in between. The CDR3 DNA sequence: TGTGCCAGTACCCCCCCGGGGATTTACAATCAGCCCCAGCATTTT. This codes for CASTPPGIYNQPQHF.

J is TRBJ2-5 and V is TRBV29-1; D is possibly TRBD1 (5 bases). The CDR3 runs 13 residues. V lost 5 bases and J 5 bases, leaving 15 bases between the germline ends. CDR1 and CDR2 (germline): SQVTM, ANQGSEA. The chain's CDR3 is CSVLSGNGETQYF. In DNA form, the CDR3 reads TGCAGCGTTCTATCAGGGAACGGGGAGACCCAGTACTTC.

V is TRBV5-1 and J is TRBJ2-3; the match to TRBD2 covers 8 bases. Germline V gene sequence: CDR1 SGHRS, CDR2 YFSETQ. This CDR3 contains 15 residues. V shed 2 bases, J shed 2 bases, and the junction held 4 bases outside the gene matches. CDR3 protein: CASSFFGLATDTQYF. The CDR3 nucleotides read TGCGCCAGCAGCTTTTTTGGACTAGCCACAGATACGCAGTATTTT.

For the CDR3, the DNA is TGCGCCAGCAGCTTGGATCTCTCTGGAAACACCATATATTTT. This encodes CASSLDLSGNTIYF. V and J are TRBV5-1 and TRBJ1-3; D ambiguous. CDR3 size: 14 residues. Germline CDR1 SGHRS, CDR2 YFSETQ. V lost 0 bases, J lost 0 bases, and 4 bases lay in between. The full variable domain, completed using reference TRBV5-1 and TRBJ1-3, is KAGVTQTPRYLIKTRGQQVTLSCSPISGHRSVSWYQQTPGQGLQFLFEYFSETQRNKGNFPGRFSGRQFSNSRSEMNVSTLELGDSALYLCASSLDLSGNTIYFGEGSWLTVV.

This clone occurred a few times. The chain combines TRBV9 with TRBJ2-7; 7 positions agree with TRBD1. V shed 10 bases, J shed 3 bases, and the junction held 16 bases outside the gene matches. Germline assignment: CDR1 SGDLS and CDR2 YYNGEE. The CDR3 extends over 15 amino acids. The CDR3: CARGPWTQGYYEQYF. The CDR3 DNA reads TGTGCCCGCGGGCCGTGGACACAGGGGTACTACGAGCAGTACTTC.

J is TRBJ2-5 and V is TRBV30, with 10 bases identical to TRBD2. The CDR3 has 14 residues. The germline gives CDR1 GTSNPN, CDR2 SVGIG (reference sequence). Unmatched junction bases numbered 8, after V lost 3 bases and J lost 7 bases. The CDR3 loop reads CAWSGTSEVATQYF. In DNA, the CDR3 is TGTGCCTGGAGCGGGACTAGCGAGGTAGCGACCCAGTACTTC.

The rearrangement links TRBV6-8 to TRBJ2-7; no clear D gene. This CDR3 spans 14 amino acids. The germline gives CDR1 MNHGY, CDR2 SAAAGT. Between the trimmed V and J ends, which lost 5 bases and 0 bases, there was a span of 11 bases. CDR3 protein: CASSGFLSSYEQYF. The CDR3 region has the DNA TGTGCCAGCAGTGGGTTTTTGAGCTCCTACGAGCAGTACTTC.

This clone was seen more than once but under ten times. The rearrangement joins TRBV6-8 to TRBJ1-2, with D perhaps matching TRBD1 (6 bases). This CDR3 has 15 residues. V was pared by 10 bases and J by 7 bases, with 25 bases between. CDR1 and CDR2 (germline): MNHGY, SAAAGT. The CDR3: CAITTGPGDVGGYTF. The CDR3 bases are TGTGCCATCACAACGGGTCCAGGGGACGTTGGTGGCTACACCTTC.

This sequence joins TRBV5-1 and TRBJ2-5, with 9 bases that match TRBD1. The germline CDR1 and CDR2 sequences are SGHRS and YFSETQ. This CDR3 contains 16 residues. With 0 bases clipped from V and 3 bases from J, the junction kept 6 bases outside the gene matches. The CDR3 DNA reads TGCGCCAGCAGCTTGGTCCCGGGACAGGGTGAAGAGACCCAGTACTTC. Translated, it gives CASSLVPGQGEETQYF.

This clone was seen ten or more times. The J gene is TRBJ1-2, the V gene TRBV11-3; D gene uncertain. There are 14 residues in the CDR3. Per the germline V gene, CDR1 is SGHNT and CDR2 is YENEEA. V dropped 0 bases and J dropped 5 bases, with 10 bases sitting between them. This CDR3 reads CASSLEGSPYGYTF. DNA of the CDR3: TGTGCCAGCAGCTTAGAAGGGTCCCCTTATGGCTACACCTTC.